This note documents a single TCR beta chain sequence. Original processing notes: By means of reference gene primer amplification, nucleated cell counts were estimated. Some clones are missing from TCRdb's copy, which holds only in-frame ones; the method was immunoSEQ multiplex PCR. The D gene and trimming were derived from the DNA, and the V and J assignments and clone size from that table. The data hold under 200,000 clones, with around four fifths observed a single time. V was clipped by 0 bases and J by 5 bases; unmatched bases: 13. This CDR3 is 19 amino acids long. Germline CDR1 is LGHNA and CDR2 is YNFKEQ. The data stem from a study of blood T cell repertoires in COVID-19. Study-level background: From the United States, Italy and Spain came samples of acute and convalescent COVID-19. PBMCs, B-cell-depleted T cells, or T cells provided the cDNA or gDNA that made up the material.

Seattle patient enrollment occurred during active infection, with longitudinal follow-up thereafter. The chain has TRBV4-2 and TRBJ2-5, with 12 bases matching TRBD2. The TCR was taken from a woman older than 75 with COVID-19, enrolled during active disease. Sequenced sample: peripheral blood. CDR3 nucleotides: TGTGCCAGCAGCCAAGATGCCCTAGCGGGGGGGCCAGCACGCGAGACCCAGTACTTC. It specifies CASSQDALAGGPARETQYF.